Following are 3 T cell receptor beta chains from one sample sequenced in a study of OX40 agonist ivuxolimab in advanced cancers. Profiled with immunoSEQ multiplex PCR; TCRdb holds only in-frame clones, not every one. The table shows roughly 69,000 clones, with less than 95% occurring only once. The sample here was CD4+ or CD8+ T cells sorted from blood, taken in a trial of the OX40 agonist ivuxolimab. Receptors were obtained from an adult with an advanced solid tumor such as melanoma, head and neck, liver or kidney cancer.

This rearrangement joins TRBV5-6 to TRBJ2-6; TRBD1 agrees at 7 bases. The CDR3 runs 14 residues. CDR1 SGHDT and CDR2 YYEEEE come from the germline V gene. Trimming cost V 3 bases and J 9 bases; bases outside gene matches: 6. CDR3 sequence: CASSSTGVGNVLTF. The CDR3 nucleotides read TGTGCCAGCAGCTCAACAGGGGTGGGCAACGTCCTGACTTTC.

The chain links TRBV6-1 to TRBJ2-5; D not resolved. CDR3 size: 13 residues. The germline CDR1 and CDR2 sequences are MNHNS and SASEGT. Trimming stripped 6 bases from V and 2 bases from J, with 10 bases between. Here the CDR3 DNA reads TGTGCCAGCAGCTACCATACTCAAGAGACCCAGTACTTC. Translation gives CASSYHTQETQYF.

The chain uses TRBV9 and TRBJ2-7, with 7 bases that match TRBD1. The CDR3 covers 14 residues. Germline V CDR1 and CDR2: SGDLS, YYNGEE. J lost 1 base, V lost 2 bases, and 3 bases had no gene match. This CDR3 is CASSVRDRSYEQYF. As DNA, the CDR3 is TGTGCCAGCAGCGTCAGGGACAGATCCTACGAGCAGTACTTC.